The rows below give T cell receptor beta chains drawn from one sample of a study of read filtering for tumor transcriptome and immune sequencing. Each CDR3 protein gets one entry after TCRdb re-called the reads with MiXCR. Of 50,000 to 65,000 distinct CDR3 sequences in the sample, about 12% were seen once. Sequences were obtained from a population of CD138-negative cells sorted from bone marrow. The source is a donor aged 40 or over with multiple myeloma. Each CDR3 is given with its conserved first and last residue. Fields, in order: clone size, D gene, V gene, J gene, CDR3 protein, CDR3 DNA. The D gene is left open where the match is weak. For some rows the clone size is stated as once, few or many, or as a class when expanded; others skip it.

many,-,TRBV2,TRBJ2-1,CASSVEGGPGNEQFF,TGTGCCAGCAGTGTTGAGGGGGGGCCGGGCAATGAGCAGTTCTTC
many,-,TRBV18,TRBJ2-3,CASSPPGAADTQYF,TGTGCCAGCTCACCACCCGGGGCCGCTGATACGCAGTATTTT
many,TRBD1,TRBV5-5,TRBJ2-1,CASRTGTNTGANEQFF,TGTGCCAGCAGAACGGGTACTAACACAGGGGCCAATGAGCAGTTCTTC
many,TRBD1,TRBV4-1,TRBJ1-6,CASSHPFGTGNSPLHF,TGCGCCAGCAGCCATCCCTTTGGGACAGGGAATTCACCCCTCCACTTT
many,-,TRBV19,TRBJ1-5,CASSIRRAENQPQHF,TGTGCCAGTAGTATCCGCAGGGCTGAGAATCAGCCCCAGCATTTT
many,-,TRBV20-1,TRBJ2-5,CSARDFRTGDNQETQYF,TGCAGTGCTAGAGATTTTCGGACTGGGGACAACCAAGAGACCCAGTACTTC
many,-,TRBV29-1,TRBJ2-6,CSVRDRSSSGANVLTF,TGCAGCGTCCGGGACCGATCTTCCTCTGGGGCCAACGTCCTGACTTTC
many,-,TRBV14,TRBJ1-1,CASSHYVLNTEAFF,TGTGCCAGCAGCCATTACGTTCTGAACACTGAAGCTTTCTTT
many,-,TRBV4-1,TRBJ2-5,CASSQLESETQYF,TGCGCCAGCAGCCAACTTGAGTCGGAGACCCAGTACTTC
many,-,TRBV14,TRBJ1-6,CASSQQQNSPLHF,TGTGCCAGCAGCCAACAACAGAATTCACCCCTCCACTTT
many,TRBD2,TRBV7-9,TRBJ2-3,CASSPGLAGKGTDTQYF,TGTGCCAGCAGCCCCGGCTTAGCGGGGAAAGGCACAGATACGCAGTATTTT
many,-,TRBV2,TRBJ1-2,CASSEFAGGKGYTF,TGTGCCAGCAGTGAGTTCGCCGGCGGCAAGGGCTACACCTTC
medium-sized,-,TRBV19,TRBJ2-7,CASSIGGEQYF,TGTGCCAGTAGTATAGGAGGCGAGCAGTACTTC
many,-,TRBV27,TRBJ1-5,CASSLSIGQPQHF,TGTGCCAGCAGTTTATCGATAGGACAGCCCCAGCATTTT
many,-,TRBV14,TRBJ1-5,CAIEQGNQPQHF,TGTGCCATCGAGCAGGGCAATCAGCCCCAGCATTTT
many,-,TRBV5-1,TRBJ2-3,CASSPGGTDTQYF,TGCGCCAGCAGCCCTGGCGGCACAGATACGCAGTATTTT
many,-,TRBV4-1,TRBJ2-2,CASSPRGTNTGELFF,TGCGCCAGCAGCCCCCGGGGGACGAACACCGGGGAGCTGTTTTTT
many,TRBD1,TRBV20-1,TRBJ2-7,CSAPDRGLYEQYF,TGCAGTGCTCCGGACAGGGGCCTATACGAGCAGTACTTC
many,-,TRBV5-5,TRBJ2-2,CASSGGVVGELFF,TGTGCCAGCAGCGGTGGGGTAGTGGGGGAGCTGTTTTTT
many,-,TRBV6-5,TRBJ2-2,CASSRKQGWLFF,TGTGCCAGCAGCCGAAAACAGGGTTGGCTGTTTTTT
many,TRBD1,TRBV5-6,TRBJ2-1,CASNLRGQGKGSYNEQFF,TGTGCCAGCAACCTGAGGGGACAGGGGAAAGGATCCTACAATGAGCAGTTCTTC
many,-,TRBV7-9,TRBJ1-1,CASSSYTVPTEAFF,TGTGCCAGCAGCTCCTATACTGTACCGACTGAAGCTTTCTTT
-,-,TRBV3-1,TRBJ1-5,CASSQDGGMSNQPQHF,TGTGCCAGCAGCCAAGACGGGGGTATGAGCAATCAGCCCCAGCATTTT
few,TRBD1,TRBV18,TRBJ1-1,CASSPRGRGVTEAFF,TGTGCCAGCTCACCACGCGGCAGGGGGGTTACTGAAGCTTTCTTT
few,TRBD1,TRBV25-1,TRBJ2-1,CATGDSTYNEQFF,TGTGCCACCGGGGACAGCACCTACAATGAGCAGTTCTTC
many,-,TRBV5-1,TRBJ2-1,CASSKDIRSYNEQFF,TGCGCCAGCAGCAAGGACATACGATCCTACAATGAGCAGTTCTTC